These 15 T cell receptor beta chains came from one sample sequenced in a study of T cell responses to AZD1222 COVID-19 vaccine. Clones were read by immunoSEQ multiplex PCR, and TCRdb kept only the in-frame ones, dropping some. In the table there are about 180,000 clones, 70% to 90% of which are singletons. This sample comprised peripheral blood, obtained 28 days after the second dose of the MenACWY control vaccine. The receptors were sampled from an adult who received the MenACWY meningococcal vaccine as a control.

The J gene is TRBJ1-6, the V gene TRBV9; D unclear. V dropped 3 bases and J dropped 6 bases, with 19 bases sitting between them. In germline, CDR1 is SGDLS, CDR2 YYNGEE. This CDR3 region has 17 residues. The CDR3 bases are TGTGCCAGCAGCGACTTAGGAGGTAGGCCCCGTAATTCACCCCTCCACTTT. Protein product: CASSDLGGRPRNSPLHF.

Here the CDR3 reads CASTPWGGHSGNTIYF. The CDR3 nucleotides are TGTGCCAGCACCCCGTGGGGGGGACACTCTGGAAACACCATATATTTT. The chain joins TRBV3-1 (or the pseudogene TRBV3-2) to TRBJ1-3; TRBD1 is a possible D gene (6 bases). This CDR3 region has 16 residues. CDR1 LGHDT and CDR2 YNNKEL come from the germline V gene (reference sequence). V shed 7 bases and J shed 0 bases, with 16 bases lying between them.

The chain employs TRBV5-8 and TRBJ1-5; D not certain. V dropped 0 bases and J dropped 0 bases, with 4 bases sitting between them. The CDR3 contains 14 residues. Germline V lookup: CDR1 SGHTS, CDR2 YDEGEE. CDR3 sequence: CASSLENSNQPQHF. The CDR3, as DNA: TGTGCCAGCAGCTTGGAAAATAGCAATCAGCCCCAGCATTTT.

The rearrangement joins TRBV25-1 to TRBJ1-6, with 7 positions matching TRBD1. The V segment lost 5 bases and the J segment 9 bases; nucleotides outside the gene matches: 13. Germline V gene data show CDR1 as MGHDK and CDR2 as SYGVNS. The CDR3 runs 16 residues. CDR3 nucleotides: TGTGCCAGCAGTCCGCCTGGCGGAACAGGGGTTTCACCCCTCCACTTT. Protein sequence: CASSPPGGTGVSPLHF.

This chain joins TRBV7-2 and TRBJ2-1; D is unresolved. CDR3 size: 14 residues. V lost 5 bases, J lost 2 bases, and 10 bases lay in between. CDR1 and CDR2 (germline): SGHTA, FQGNSA. CDR3 sequence (DNA): TGTGCCAGCAGCCCCTTGGGAACCTACAATGAGCAGTTCTTC. This codes for CASSPLGTYNEQFF.

The genes are TRBV18 and TRBJ2-6, with D perhaps matching TRBD1 (6 bases). The CDR3 extends over 16 amino acids. The V gene lost 1 base and the J gene lost 2 bases, with 9 bases spanning the gap. Germline V gene data show CDR1 as KGHSH and CDR2 as LQKENI. The CDR3 reads CASSPLGGAGANVLTF. The DNA for the CDR3 is TGTGCCAGCTCACCACTTGGGGGCGCTGGGGCCAACGTCCTGACTTTC.

V usage is TRBV5-5 and J usage is TRBJ1-5; unclear D gene. Germline V gives CDR1 SGHKS, CDR2 YYEKEE (reference sequence). The CDR3 is 14 residues long. Trimming shortened V by 4 bases and J by 4 bases, and 12 bases separated the two germline ends. This CDR3 reads CASSPAKGNQPQHF. CDR3 bases: TGTGCCAGCAGCCCGGCAAAAGGTAATCAGCCCCAGCATTTT.

This clone was seen once. V usage is TRBV18 and J usage is TRBJ2-3; D not certain. Germline loops: CDR1 KGHSH, CDR2 LQKENI. V was pared by 0 bases and J by 4 bases, with 17 bases between. The CDR3 is made up of 17 amino acids. Here the CDR3 reads CASSPPGLSYSPDTQYF. The DNA of the CDR3 is TGTGCCAGCTCACCACCAGGCCTAAGCTATTCCCCAGATACGCAGTATTTT. Based on the CDR3 plus reference TRBV18 and TRBJ2-3, the full variable domain is NAGVMQNPRHLVRRRGQEARLRCSPMKGHSHVYWYRQLPEEGLKFMVYLQKENIIDESGMPKERFSAEFPKEGPSILRIQQVVRGDSAAYFCASSPPGLSYSPDTQYFGPGTRLTVL.

V and J are TRBV19 and TRBJ2-2; D might be TRBD1 or TRBD2, each matching 5 bases. Germline CDR1 LNHDA, CDR2 SQIVND (reference sequence). V gave up 5 bases and J gave up 3 bases, with 16 bases separating them. The CDR3 has 16 amino acids. The CDR3 spells CASSPGAGIDTGELFF. DNA of the CDR3: TGTGCCAGTAGTCCCGGGGCAGGGATTGACACCGGGGAGCTGTTTTTT.

The chain couples TRBV2 to TRBJ1-2, with D maybe TRBD1 (6 bases). The CDR3 totals 15 residues. Trimming removed 2 bases at V and 7 bases at J, with 17 bases between. Germline lookup yields CDR1 SNHLY and CDR2 FYNNEI. In DNA, the CDR3 is TGTGCCAGCAGTGAACAGGGGACAAGTTGGGTTGGCTACACCTTC. As protein: CASSEQGTSWVGYTF. Filled out from reference TRBV2 and TRBJ1-2, the complete variable domain reads EPEVTQTPSHQVTQMGQEVILRCVPISNHLYFYWYRQILGQKVEFLVSFYNNEISEKSEIFDDQFSVERPDGSNFTLKIRSTKLEDSAMYFCASSEQGTSWVGYTFGSGTRLTVV.

The rearrangement links TRBV11-2 to TRBJ2-7, with TRBD2 matching over 11 bases. Germline values: CDR1 SGHAT, CDR2 FQNNGV. J was trimmed by 2 bases and V by 5 bases; bases with no gene match: 5. The CDR3 contains 15 residues. In nucleotides, the CDR3 is TGTGCCAGCAGCCGGACTAGCGGGCCTGCCTACGAGCAGTACTTC. Amino acids: CASSRTSGPAYEQYF.

V usage is TRBV7-9 and J usage is TRBJ2-1; unclear D gene. From germline, CDR1 is SEHNR and CDR2 FQNEAQ (reference sequence). V was shortened by 1 base and J by 5 bases, with 18 bases between the two germline ends. The CDR3 covers 17 residues. CDR3 residues: CASSLDESGGRHNEQFF. CDR3 in DNA: TGTGCCAGCAGCTTAGACGAGTCAGGCGGCCGACACAATGAGCAGTTCTTC. Full variable domain (outside the CDR3, taken from reference TRBV7-9 and TRBJ2-1): DTGVSQNPRHKITKRGQNVTFRCDPISEHNRLYWYRQTLGQGPEFLTYFQNEAQLEKSRLLSDRFSAERPKGSFSTLEIQRTEQGDSAMYLCASSLDESGGRHNEQFFGPGTRLTVL.

This clone appeared a single time. This chain links TRBV5-6 with TRBJ2-7; TRBD1 matches at 7 bases. CDR3 length: 14 residues. Germline assignment: CDR1 SGHDT and CDR2 YYEEEE. The V and J ends lost 3 bases and 1 base, in that order; junction bases with no gene match: 4. CDR3 coding DNA: TGTGCCAGCAGCTACCGGGACAGATCCTACGAGCAGTACTTC. Its protein is CASSYRDRSYEQYF.

J is TRBJ1-5 and V is TRBV4-1; D may be TRBD1 (5 bases). The CDR3 consists of 13 residues. Trimming shortened V by 3 bases and J by 3 bases, and 6 bases separated the two germline ends. CDR1 and CDR2 from the germline V gene are MGHRA and YSYEKL. The CDR3 sequence is CASSQDTNQPQHF. The CDR3 DNA sequence: TGCGCCAGCAGCCAGGACACCAATCAGCCCCAGCATTTT.

J is TRBJ1-5 and V is TRBV28; 10 positions match TRBD1. Trimming cost V 7 bases and J 5 bases; bases outside gene matches: 5. The CDR3 contains 14 residues. Germline loops: CDR1 MDHEN, CDR2 SYDVKM. DNA for the CDR3: TGTGCCAGCATGAGCGGACAGGGGGATCAGCCCCAGCATTTT. Its protein is CASMSGQGDQPQHF.